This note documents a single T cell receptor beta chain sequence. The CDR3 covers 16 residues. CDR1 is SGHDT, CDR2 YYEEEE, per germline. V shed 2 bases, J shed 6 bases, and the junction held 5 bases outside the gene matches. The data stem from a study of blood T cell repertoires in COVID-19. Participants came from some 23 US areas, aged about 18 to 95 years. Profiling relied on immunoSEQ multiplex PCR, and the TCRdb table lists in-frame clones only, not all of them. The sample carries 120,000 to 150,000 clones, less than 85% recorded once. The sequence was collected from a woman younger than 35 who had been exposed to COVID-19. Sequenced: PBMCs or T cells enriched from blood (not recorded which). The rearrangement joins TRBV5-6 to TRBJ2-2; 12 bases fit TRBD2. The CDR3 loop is CASSFGLAGFAGELFF. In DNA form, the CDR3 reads TGTGCCAGCAGCTTTGGACTAGCGGGATTCGCCGGGGAGCTGTTTTTT. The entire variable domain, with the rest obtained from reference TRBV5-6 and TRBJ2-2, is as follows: DAGVTQSPTHLIKTRGQQVTLRCSPKSGHDTVSWYQQALGQGPQFIFQYYEEEERQRGNFPDRFSGHQFPNYSSELNVNALLLGDSALYLCASSFGLAGFAGELFFGEGSRLTVL.